This record looks at one T cell receptor beta chain sequence and its context. This receptor's antigen is unknown. No base quality values were provided; no much bigger clone lies one nucleotide off. Library generation was performed with the immunoSEQ multiplex PCR assay. This immuneACCESS table, as held by TCRdb, lists in-frame sequences with V and J called but not all clones. Of the missing ones, under half trace to an unresolved V gene in checked studies; the others have no known cause. The table for this sample lists more than 95,000 clones; about 94% of them were counted only once. Around 2.5% of the sample goes to the ten largest clones. V loses 4 bases of germline sequence and J loses 9 bases, and the interval between the two ends is 19 bases. Inclusive of the bounding cysteine and phenylalanine, the CDR3 is 16 residues long. Of all the DNA, just the CDR3 is kept, 48 bases in frame from base 1. The germline V gene encodes CDR1 LGHDT and CDR2 YNNKEL (reference sequence).

The data belong to a study of control samples from healthy donors and cancer patients (dated by TCRdb to the early 2020s). The chain was built from TRBV3-1 (or the pseudogene TRBV3-2) and TRBJ1-6; the D gene is possibly TRBD1, with 5 bases matching. The TCR comes from a man aged 25 to 45 in good health. Source material: blood. In nucleotide form, the sequence is TGTGCCAGCAGCCCGGAGCGGGGGTCGGGGATTTCACCCCTCCACTTT. This codes for CASSPERGSGISPLHF.